The 13 T cell receptor beta chains reported below all come from one sample, sequenced in a study of tumor-infiltrating lymphocytes in primary liver carcinoma. It was from around 18-30 mg of unsorted bulk tissue that RNA and DNA were co-extracted. Synthesis of TCR beta cDNA was carried out from 450 to 650 ng total RNA with a constant-region primer. Three-round nested multiplex PCR performed with slightly modified ARM-PCR produced the TCR beta libraries. Two initial PCR rounds of about 11 cycles each paired TRBV1-TRBV30 forward primers with a C-beta reverse primer. TCRdb reprocessed the multiplex PCR reads with MiXCR, giving one entry per CDR3 protein. Of about 99,000 distinct CDR3 sequences in the sample, around three quarters were seen once. Sequencing input: liver tumor tissue from sampling region 5. Subset here: tumor region T5, tumor centre. The source is a woman aged 60-75 years with primary liver carcinoma and hepatitis B virus infection.

About this clonotype itself: Because the CDR3 is missing its conserved closing phenylalanine or tryptophan, this is likely a read error. V and J are TRBV4-1 and TRBJ1-1; tentative D call: TRBD1 (5 bases). Per the germline V gene, CDR1 is MGHRA and CDR2 is YSYEKL. The CDR3 extends over 12 amino acids. The ends were cut back, 5 bases at V and 5 bases at J, with 9 bases in the middle. CDR3 in amino acids: CASSAGNTEAFV. The CDR3, as DNA: TGCGCCAGCAGCGCAGGGAATACTGAAGCTTTCGTT.

This clonotype was observed many times. The J gene is TRBJ2-7, the V gene TRBV29-1; no reliable D call. V lost 6 bases, J lost 2 bases, and 11 bases lay in between. The CDR3 sequence is 12 residues long. Germline lookup yields CDR1 SQVTM and CDR2 ANQGSEA. As DNA, the CDR3 is TGCAGCGTCTACACAGAGACCTACGAGCAGTACTTC. Encoded protein: CSVYTETYEQYF.

About this clonotype: Lacking the conserved final phenylalanine or tryptophan, this CDR3 likely reflects a read error. The genes are TRBV6-5 and TRBJ1-1, with 11 bases lining up with TRBD1. The trim removed 8 bases at V and 0 bases at J, leaving 8 bases unmatched. This CDR3 is built from 16 residues. The germline gives CDR1 MNHEY, CDR2 SVGAGI. CDR3: CASGRDRGFMNTEAFL. In DNA form, the CDR3 reads TGTGCCAGCGGTAGGGACAGGGGGTTTATGAACACTGAAGCTTTCTTA.

This clonotype turned up a few times. V usage is TRBV10-3 and J usage is TRBJ2-7; 12 bases are shared with TRBD2. Trimming cost V 6 bases and J 6 bases; bases outside gene matches: 9. The CDR3 runs 15 residues. Germline assignment: CDR1 ENHRY and CDR2 SYGVKD. CDR3 loop: CAIRRASGREGEQYF. In nucleotides, the CDR3 is TGTGCCATCAGGAGGGCTAGCGGGAGGGAAGGCGAGCAGTACTTC.

This clonotype has a handful of counts. The V gene is TRBV11-1, the J gene TRBJ2-1; D not resolved. V lost 3 bases and J 7 bases, leaving 16 bases between the germline ends. Germline CDR1 is SGHAT and CDR2 is FQDESV (reference sequence). CDR3 length: 15 residues. CDR3 sequence reads: CASSFVSRVANEQFF. The CDR3 DNA sequence: TGTGCCAGCAGCTTTGTTAGTCGAGTGGCGAATGAGCAGTTCTTC.

Comment on this clonotype: The junction shows a germline mismatch at one end, possibly a read error. This chain connects TRBV2 to TRBJ1-1; no clear D gene. The CDR3 is made up of 15 amino acids. CDR1 and CDR2 (germline): SNHLY, FYNNEI. The CDR3 DNA sequence: TGTGTCAGCAGTGAAGGCCCGGGAGTGAACACTGAAGCTTTCTTT. Protein sequence: CVSSEGPGVNTEAFF.

This chain joins TRBV6-1 and TRBJ2-3; D possibly corresponds to TRBD2 (8 bases). This CDR3 spans 19 amino acids. Germline CDR1 reads MNHNS; CDR2 reads SASEGT. The V gene lost 6 bases and the J gene lost 14 bases, with 39 bases spanning the gap. CDR3 protein: CASRPRGREEGMGTDARYF. CDR3 sequence (DNA): TGTGCCAGCAGGCCGAGGGGGCGGGAGGAAGGGATGGGGACAGATGCGCGGTATTTT.

The chain employs TRBV6-5 and TRBJ2-6; D possibly matches TRBD1 or TRBD2 (7 bases each). The V gene lost 10 bases and the J gene lost 4 bases, with 20 bases spanning the gap. Per germline, CDR1 MNHEY and CDR2 SVGAGI. The CDR3 is 16 amino acids. DNA for the CDR3: TGTGCCACCGCAGGGGGGGAAATCGGCGGGGCCAACGTCCTGACTTTC. Its protein is CATAGGEIGGANVLTF.

The chain employs TRBV10-2 and TRBJ1-5; possibly TRBD1 for D (5 bases). Germline loops: CDR1 WSHSY, CDR2 SAAADI. The CDR3 is made up of 14 amino acids. Trimming shortened V by 7 bases and J by 2 bases, and 12 bases separated the two germline ends. The chain's CDR3 is CASTGINRNQPQHF. The CDR3 DNA sequence: TGCGCCAGCACAGGGATCAATCGCAATCAGCCCCAGCATTTT.

This chain uses TRBV7-9 with TRBJ2-7; 10 nucleotides agree with TRBD1. CDR3 length equals 15 residues. The V gene end was trimmed by 7 bases and the J gene end by 0 bases; junction bases not matched to a gene: 6. CDR1 SEHNR and CDR2 FQNEAQ come from the germline V gene (reference sequence). For the CDR3, the DNA is TGTGCCAGCATAGTCGGGACAGGGGACTCCTACGAGCAGTACTTC. This translates into CASIVGTGDSYEQYF. Variable domain in full (rest from reference TRBV7-9 and TRBJ2-7): DTGVSQNPRHKITKRGQNVTFRCDPISEHNRLYWYRQTLGQGPEFLTYFQNEAQLEKSRLLSDRFSAERPKGSFSTLEIQRTEQGDSAMYLCASIVGTGDSYEQYFGPGTRLTVT.

This clonotype is a singleton in its sample. One end of the junction does not line up with germline, which may come from a read error. The rearrangement joins TRBV11-2 to TRBJ2-2; weak D call: TRBD2 (7 bases). Germline-derived CDR1 and CDR2 are SGHAT and FQNNGV. This CDR3 is 18 amino acids long. The CDR3 loop is CTSSLWVGTNGGPGELFF. Here the CDR3 DNA reads TGTACCAGCAGCTTATGGGTGGGGACTAACGGGGGCCCCGGGGAGCTCTTTTTT.

Turning to this clonotype: One base away lies a much larger clone, so this may be a sequencing read error. V and J are TRBV7-9 and TRBJ1-1; no clear D gene. The CDR3 consists of 11 residues. The ends were cut back, 5 bases at V and 13 bases at J, with 14 bases in the middle. Germline-derived CDR1 and CDR2 are SEHNR and FQNEAQ (reference sequence). In DNA, the CDR3 is TGTGCCAGCAGCCCTTATGTAGGAGTTTTCTTT. Protein product: CASSPYVGVFF.

For this clonotype: At one end the junction does not follow the germline gene, possibly because of a read error. The chain links TRBV11-2 to TRBJ2-7, with 8 bases fitting TRBD1. The CDR3 contains 15 residues. Germline-derived CDR1 and CDR2 are SGHAT and FQNNGV. CDR3 bases: TGTGCCAACACCTTCGGACAGGGATTATTCTACGAGCAGTACTTT. Amino acids: CANTFGQGLFYEQYF.